The 10 T cell receptor beta chains listed next were all sequenced from one sample in a study of siplizumab effects on memory and regulatory T cells. Measured with immunoSEQ multiplex PCR; TCRdb has only the in-frame clones, and not every one. The sample records about 87,000 clones, about 93% being singletons. The sequencing input was non-Treg CD4+ T cells sorted from blood. Every receptor here comes from a human donor in good health.

The genes are TRBV11-2 and TRBJ1-2; unclear D gene. The CDR3 consists of 12 residues. The germline CDR1 and CDR2 sequences are SGHAT and FQNNGV. V lost 4 bases, J lost 10 bases, and 13 bases lay in between. The CDR3 DNA sequence: TGTGCCAGCAGCTCCGAGGACCTACTCTACACCTTC. Its protein is CASSSEDLLYTF.

The genes are TRBV11-2 and TRBJ1-2; 8 nucleotides match TRBD1. CDR3 length: 16 residues. V lost 2 bases and J lost 4; bases outside the gene matches: 9. In germline, CDR1 is SGHAT, CDR2 FQNNGV. CDR3 nucleotide sequence: TGTGCCAGCAGCTTATCGGACAGGGTCTCGTTCTATGGCTACACCTTC. It encodes CASSLSDRVSFYGYTF.

This chain joins TRBV30 and TRBJ2-5, with TRBD1 matching over 12 bases. Germline lookup yields CDR1 GTSNPN and CDR2 SVGIG (reference sequence). V shed 3 bases and J 5 bases; nucleotides not matched to a gene: 4. This CDR3 has 14 residues. CDR3 bases: TGTGCCTGGAGCCGGGACAGGGGGCAGGAGACCCAGTACTTC. Residues: CAWSRDRGQETQYF.

The chain recombines TRBV7-8 with TRBJ2-3, with TRBD1 matching 8 bases. V lost 5 bases, J lost 3 bases, and 4 bases stayed unmatched. The CDR3 length is 14 residues. The germline V gene encodes CDR1 SGHVS and CDR2 FQNEAQ. The CDR3 DNA follows: TGTGCCAGCAGCCTGGACAGGGCAACAGATACGCAGTATTTT. Translated: CASSLDRATDTQYF.

Notes on this clone: Other DNA sequences in the same sample also yield this CDR3. The chain employs TRBV30 and TRBJ1-3; D perhaps matches TRBD1 (5 bases). The CDR3 has 14 residues. Trimming removed 4 bases from V and 4 bases from J, with 14 bases in between. Per the germline V gene, CDR1 is GTSNPN and CDR2 is SVGIG (reference sequence). In DNA, the CDR3 is TGTGCCTGGACCGTAGGGGTCGGCGGAAACACCATATATTTT. This gives the protein CAWTVGVGGNTIYF.

This clone appeared once. The chain joins TRBV5-1 to TRBJ2-3; D not resolved. Germline values: CDR1 SGHRS, CDR2 YFSETQ. The CDR3 is made up of 13 amino acids. V dropped 4 bases and J dropped 3 bases, with 9 bases sitting between them. The CDR3 DNA reads as TGCGCCAGCAGCATCGGGTGGACAGATACGCAGTATTTT. This sequence encodes CASSIGWTDTQYF.

The chain recombines TRBV5-1 with TRBJ2-7; 16 positions match TRBD2. The germline V gene encodes CDR1 SGHRS and CDR2 YFSETQ. J gave up 4 bases and V 4 bases, and 5 bases lay outside the gene matches. The CDR3 contains 16 residues. Here the CDR3 DNA reads TGCGCCAGCAGCCCGGGACTAGCGGGGGGGCATTACGAGCAGTACTTC. Amino acid sequence: CASSPGLAGGHYEQYF.

This chain uses TRBV5-4 with TRBJ1-2, with 7 nucleotides matching TRBD1. The CDR3 totals 15 residues. Losses at the gene ends were 1 base for V and 4 bases for J; bases not matched to a gene: 7. Germline CDR1 is SGHNT and CDR2 is YYREEE (reference sequence). The CDR3 bases are TGTGCCAGCAGCTTGCCGGGACAGAACCTCTATGGCTACACCTTC. It specifies CASSLPGQNLYGYTF.

CDR3 DNA: TGTGCCAGCAGCCCGAGAGGGTTACGGGAGACCCAGTACTTC. It codes for CASSPRGLRETQYF. V gene TRBV7-9 combines with J gene TRBJ2-5, with a possible D match to TRBD2 (5 bases). CDR1 SEHNR and CDR2 FQNEAQ come from the germline V gene (reference sequence). With 5 bases removed from V and 5 bases from J, the gap between germline ends came to 15 bases. CDR3 length: 14 amino acids.

The rearrangement uses TRBV7-9 and TRBJ1-2; 7 positions match TRBD1. V was pared by 5 bases and J by 4 bases, with 16 bases of the junction left unmatched. Germline V gene lookup returns CDR1 SEHNR and CDR2 FQNEAQ (reference sequence). The CDR3 length is 17 residues. This CDR3 is CASSPDPPGGGIYGYTF. For the CDR3, the DNA is TGTGCCAGCAGCCCCGACCCCCCGGGAGGGGGCATCTATGGCTACACCTTC.